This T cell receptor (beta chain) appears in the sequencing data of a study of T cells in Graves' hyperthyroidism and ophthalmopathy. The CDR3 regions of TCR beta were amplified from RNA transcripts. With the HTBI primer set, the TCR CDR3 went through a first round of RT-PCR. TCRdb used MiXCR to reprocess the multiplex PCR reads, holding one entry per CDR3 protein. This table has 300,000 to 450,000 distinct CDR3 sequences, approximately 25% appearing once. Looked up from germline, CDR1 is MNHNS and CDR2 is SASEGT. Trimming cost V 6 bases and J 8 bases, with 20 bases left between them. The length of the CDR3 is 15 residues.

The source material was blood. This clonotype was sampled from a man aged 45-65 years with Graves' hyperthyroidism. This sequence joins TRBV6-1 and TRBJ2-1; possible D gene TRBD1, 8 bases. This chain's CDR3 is CASRYRGVGGDEQFF. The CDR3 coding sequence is TGTGCCAGCAGATACAGGGGGGTGGGGGGGGATGAGCAGTTCTTC.